The clone carrying this T cell receptor (beta chain) was counted between two and nine times. This entry is derived from a study of blood T cell repertoires in COVID-19. Study-wide background: The United States, Italy and Spain supplied acute and convalescent COVID-19 samples. T cells, B-cell-depleted T cells, or PBMCs supplied cDNA or gDNA.

The CDR3 consists of 15 residues. Germline CDR1 is MNHEY and CDR2 is SMNVEV (reference sequence). V was pared by 0 bases and J by 7 bases, with 3 bases of the junction left unmatched. Authors' processing steps: Scientists estimated how many nucleated cells there were by amplifying reference gene primers. Sequenced by immunoSEQ multiplex PCR; TCRdb stores in-frame clones only, minus some. That table furnishes V, J and clone size, whereas the DNA furnished D and trimming. The sample includes approximately 100,000 clones, approximately 85% seen only once; the top ten take 9.5% to 15%. What was sequenced was peripheral blood. The source is a human donor in a cohort sampled during active COVID-19. The gene calls are TRBV27 and TRBJ2-7; TRBD2 matches 13 bases. CDR3 DNA sequence: TGTGCCAGCAGTTTATCCGGACTAGCGGGAGCGGAGCAGTACTTC. It codes for CASSLSGLAGAEQYF.